This T cell receptor beta chain was identified during a study of cytomegalovirus exposure and HLA in healthy donors. Study context: The study placed around 80% of its approximately 360 genotyped donors in the Caucasian-associated ancestry cluster. Study results and caveats: TCR beta chains numbering under 200 were designated cytomegalovirus-associated.

With respect to this clone: Its antigen remains unidentified.

PCR amplification relied on 60 Vbeta primers (plus 13 Jbeta primers). TCRdb's table, derived via immunoSEQ multiplex PCR, lists solely in-frame clones and lacks some. Here the sample spans about 250,000 clones, about 90% being singletons. CDR1 is GTSNPN and CDR2 is SVGIG in the germline V gene (reference sequence). The V segment lost 0 bases and the J segment 3 bases; nucleotides outside the gene matches: 14. The CDR3 has 20 residues. The chain links TRBV30 to TRBJ2-5; TRBD2 matches at 15 bases. Sequences were obtained from PBMCs. This receptor was taken from a girl aged 2-15 years in good health and CMV-seronegative. The CDR3 spells CAWSVFRTSGGEAVKETQYF. The DNA of the CDR3 is TGTGCCTGGAGTGTTTTTAGGACTAGCGGGGGGGAGGCCGTAAAAGAGACCCAGTACTTC.